This is a list of T cell receptor beta chains from one sample in a study of blood T cell repertoires in COVID-19. Only in-frame clones appear in the TCRdb table, and some are missing; sequencing was by immunoSEQ multiplex PCR. In the table there are around 120,000 clones, approximately 80% of which are singletons. Sequencing used peripheral blood. These receptors were obtained from a man aged 40-50 years with active or convalescent COVID-19. CDR3s include the opening cysteine and the closing phenylalanine or tryptophan. D genes are given only for firm matches. Clone size, where shown, is once, few, many, or a class for clones that have expanded.

d_call	clone_size	j_call	v_call	cdr3_nt	cdr3_aa
.	.	TRBJ1-2	TRBV28	TGTGCCAGCAGGCAGGGAGGTCATGGCTACACCTTC	CASRQGGHGYTF
TRBD2	.	TRBJ2-3	TRBV6-5	TGTGCCAGCAGGCGGACTAGCGGTAGCACAGATACGCAGTATTTT	CASRRTSGSTDTQYF
TRBD1	.	TRBJ1-4	TRBV30	TGTGCCTGGAGTGTAGGGATGGAGGGGGCCAGGGGAGGAAAACTGTTTTTT	CAWSVGMEGARGGKLFF
.	.	TRBJ1-4	TRBV29-1	TGCAGCGTTGAATACGCCGGGGAAAAACTGTTTTTT	CSVEYAGEKLFF
TRBD1	.	TRBJ2-7	TRBV27	TGTGCCAGCAGTTTAGCCCGAGCCACAGGGGGCGAGCAGTACTTC	CASSLARATGGEQYF
.	.	TRBJ2-7	TRBV5-6	TGTGCCAGCAGCTTGGCCTCGTACAGAACCTACGAGCAGTACTTC	CASSLASYRTYEQYF
TRBD1	.	TRBJ1-1	TRBV5-5	TGTGCCAGCAGCACATTGGACAGGGATAAAGCTTTCTTT	CASSTLDRDKAFF
TRBD2	.	TRBJ2-3	TRBV7-2	TGTGCCAGCAGAAGGAGCGGGGGGGCCTGGGGCACAGATACGCAGTATTTT	CASRRSGGAWGTDTQYF
.	.	TRBJ1-2	TRBV6-1	TGTGCCAGCAGTGAAGCGCGGGACTCCAGCTATGGCTACACCTTC	CASSEARDSSYGYTF
.	.	TRBJ2-7	TRBV7-9	TGTGCCAGCAGCTCCGTACAGGGTGGGTACTTC	CASSSVQGGYF
.	few	TRBJ1-3	TRBV3-1/TRBV3-2	TGTGCCAGCAGCAAACGGGGGACTGGAAACACCATATATTTT	CASSKRGTGNTIYF
.	.	TRBJ1-2	TRBV9	TGTGCCAGCAGCGTGGGGACCAAGACAGGCCAAAGCGGCTACACCTTC	CASSVGTKTGQSGYTF
.	.	TRBJ2-7	TRBV7-3	TGTGCCAGCAGCTTAACCGGGGGACAGTCCTACGAGCAGTACTTC	CASSLTGGQSYEQYF
TRBD1	.	TRBJ2-5	TRBV4-1	TGCGCCAGCAGCCAAGACCGGACAGGGGGTCGTGAGACCCAGTACTTC	CASSQDRTGGRETQYF
.	once	TRBJ2-7	TRBV7-7	TGTGCCAGCAGCGATGGACAGGGAGGGAACGAGCAGTACTTC	CASSDGQGGNEQYF
.	.	TRBJ1-5	TRBV6-6	TGTGCCAGCAGTACAGGTGGCAATCAGCCCCAGCATTTT	CASSTGGNQPQHF
.	.	TRBJ2-7	TRBV10-2	TGCGCCAGCAGTGATGGGGGGGCGAGGCAGTACTTC	CASSDGGARQYF
.	.	TRBJ2-5	TRBV10-2	TGCGCCAGCAGTAACTTCCAAGAGACCCAGTACTTC	CASSNFQETQYF
TRBD2	.	TRBJ2-7	TRBV4-2	TGTGCCAGCAGCCAAGTGCAGGGAGGGTCCTACGAGCAGTACTTC	CASSQVQGGSYEQYF
TRBD1	.	TRBJ1-6	TRBV5-6	TGTGCCTCCGGGGGGCAGGGGGCAGGAAATTCACCCCTCCACTTT	CASGGQGAGNSPLHF
TRBD1	.	TRBJ2-7	TRBV2	TGTGCCAGCAGACAGGGGGGCGACGAGCAGTACTTC	CASRQGGDEQYF
.	once	TRBJ1-5	TRBV2	TGTGCCAGCAGTGAGGGACACCTCAATAGCAATCAGCCCCAGCATTTT	CASSEGHLNSNQPQHF
.	.	TRBJ2-1	TRBV27	TGTGCCAGCCATGGCGGGGGCCTTTCGATTGGGCAGTTCTTC	CASHGGGLSIGQFF
TRBD2	.	TRBJ2-7	TRBV6-5	TGTGCCAGCAGCTTAAGCGGGGTGGTTTCCTACGAGCAGTACTTC	CASSLSGVVSYEQYF
TRBD1	.	TRBJ1-6	TRBV5-4	TGTGCCAGCAGCGTACAGGGGTATAATTCACCCCTCCACTTT	CASSVQGYNSPLHF